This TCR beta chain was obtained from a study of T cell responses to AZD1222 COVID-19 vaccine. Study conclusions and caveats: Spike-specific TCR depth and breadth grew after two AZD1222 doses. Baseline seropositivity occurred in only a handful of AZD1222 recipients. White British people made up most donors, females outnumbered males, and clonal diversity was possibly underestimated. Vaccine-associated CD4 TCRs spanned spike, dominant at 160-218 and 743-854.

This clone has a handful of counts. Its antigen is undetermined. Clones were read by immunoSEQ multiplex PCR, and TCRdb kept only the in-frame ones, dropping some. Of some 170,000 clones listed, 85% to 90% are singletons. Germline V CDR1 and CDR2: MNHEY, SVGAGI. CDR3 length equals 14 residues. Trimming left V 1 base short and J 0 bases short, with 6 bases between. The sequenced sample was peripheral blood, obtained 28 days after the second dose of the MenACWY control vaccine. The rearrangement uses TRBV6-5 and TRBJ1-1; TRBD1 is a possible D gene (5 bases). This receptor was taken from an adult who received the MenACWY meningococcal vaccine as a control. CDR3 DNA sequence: TGTGCCAGCAGTTACTGGGGGGTGAACACTGAAGCTTTCTTT. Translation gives CASSYWGVNTEAFF.